This T cell receptor (beta chain) emerged from a study of blood T cell repertoires in COVID-19. Study-level information: Spain, Italy and the United States supplied samples that represented acute and convalescent COVID-19. The cDNA or gDNA used as material had been derived from T cells, B-cell-depleted T cells, or PBMCs.

The V end lost 2 bases, the J end lost 5 bases, and 10 bases lay between the germline ends. This CDR3 region has 13 residues. CDR1 is LNHDA and CDR2 is SQIVND in the germline V gene (reference sequence). As processed by the authors: From reference gene primer amplification, estimates of nucleated cell counts were derived. Sequencing was performed with immunoSEQ multiplex PCR; in TCRdb, only in-frame clones are kept and a portion is missing. D and trimming were read from the DNA, whereas the V and J calls and clone size are those reported in that table. This sample has fewer than 250,000 clones, with around 80% found just once.

Material for sequencing was peripheral blood. This TCR was sampled from a woman in her thirties or forties with acute or convalescent COVID-19. The V and J genes are TRBV19 and TRBJ2-7; weak D call: TRBD2 (6 bases). The CDR3 DNA reads as TGTGCCAGTAGTATAATGGCTAGCGACGAGCAGTACTTC. Translating it yields CASSIMASDEQYF.